This passage covers 16 T cell receptor beta chains from one sample sequenced in a study of OX40 agonist ivuxolimab in advanced cancers. Only in-frame clones appear in the TCRdb table, and some are missing; sequencing was by immunoSEQ multiplex PCR. The sample has around 110,000 clones, approximately 90% seen once. The source material was CD4+ or CD8+ T cells sorted from blood, sampled in a trial of the OX40 agonist ivuxolimab. Receptors were obtained from an adult with an advanced solid tumor such as melanoma, head and neck, liver or kidney cancer.

In DNA, the CDR3 is TGTGCCAGCAGCCCAAGGACAGTTCTTTCTGGAAACACCATATATTTT. Translating it yields CASSPRTVLSGNTIYF. The V and J genes are TRBV11-2 and TRBJ1-3; maybe TRBD1 (6 bases). This CDR3 is 16 amino acids long. V was trimmed by 5 bases and J by 1 base, leaving 15 bases between them. In germline, CDR1 is SGHAT, CDR2 FQNNGV.

This chain connects TRBV7-2 to TRBJ2-1; D might be TRBD1 (6 bases). Germline V lookup: CDR1 SGHTA, CDR2 FQGNSA. Between the trimmed V and J ends, which lost 11 bases and 4 bases, there was a span of 15 bases. This CDR3 is built from 13 residues. This CDR3 reads CASNRDTYNEQFF. The CDR3 DNA reads as TGTGCCTCCAACAGGGACACATACAATGAGCAGTTCTTC.

The rearrangement joins TRBV10-3 to TRBJ2-3; no firm D call. V lost 0 bases and J 3 bases, leaving 7 bases between the germline ends. This CDR3 has 14 amino acids. Germline V lookup: CDR1 ENHRY, CDR2 SYGVKD. The CDR3: CAISESVETDTQYF. DNA for the CDR3: TGTGCCATCAGTGAGTCGGTGGAAACAGATACGCAGTATTTT.

The CDR3 DNA reads TGTGCCAGCAGTTTTAATAACAGGGGTGGCTACACCTTC. Its protein is CASSFNNRGGYTF. The genes are TRBV27 and TRBJ1-2; 7 bases line up with TRBD1. The J segment lost 7 bases and the V segment lost 3 bases, leaving 5 bases of the junction unmatched. Looked up from germline, CDR1 is MNHEY and CDR2 is SMNVEV (reference sequence). The CDR3 runs to 13 residues.

The chain has TRBV15 and TRBJ1-5; D call uncertain. This CDR3 spans 15 amino acids. V dropped 4 bases and J dropped 6 bases, with 16 bases sitting between them. Germline V gene data show CDR1 as LNHNV and CDR2 as YYDKDF (reference sequence). The CDR3 loop reads CATSTTRGHGQPQHF. CDR3 coding DNA: TGTGCCACCAGCACAACTCGAGGCCATGGTCAGCCCCAGCATTTT.

This rearrangement joins TRBV5-1 to TRBJ2-7; the match to TRBD1 covers 12 bases. CDR1 and CDR2 from the germline V gene are SGHRS and YFSETQ. The ends lost 4 bases at V and 5 bases at J; junction bases unmatched: 4. The CDR3 spans 14 residues. The CDR3 DNA follows: TGCGCCAGCAGCCGGGGACAGGGGGCAGACGAGCAGTACTTC. It codes for CASSRGQGADEQYF.

This rearrangement joins TRBV5-4 to TRBJ2-6; no firm D call. V was cut by 4 bases and J by 1 base, with 12 bases left in between. Germline V gives CDR1 SGHNT, CDR2 YYREEE (reference sequence). The CDR3 sequence is 16 residues long. DNA of the CDR3: TGTGCCAGCAGCGGCGGTACATGGTCTGGGGCCAACGTCCTGACTTTC. It translates to CASSGGTWSGANVLTF.

V usage is TRBV7-3 and J usage is TRBJ2-2, with D perhaps assigned TRBD1 or TRBD2 (5 bases each). Trimming stripped 8 bases from V and 0 bases from J, with 16 bases between. Germline assignment: CDR1 SGHTA and CDR2 FQGTGA. The CDR3 length is 16 residues. The DNA of the CDR3 is TGTGCCAGCGCCCCTTGGGGGAGTTCGAACACCGGGGAGCTGTTTTTT. Protein product: CASAPWGSSNTGELFF. The variable domain in full, with the rest retrieved from reference TRBV7-3 and TRBJ2-2, is GAGVSQTPSNKVTEKGKYVELRCDPISGHTALYWYRQSLGQGPEFLIYFQGTGAADDSGLPNDRFFAVRPEGSVSTLKIQRTERGDSAVYLCASAPWGSSNTGELFFGEGSRLTVL.

The chain uses TRBV19 and TRBJ1-4; TRBD1 might be the D (6 bases). The CDR3 extends over 17 amino acids. The V end was cut by 10 bases, the J end by 2 bases, with 23 bases between. In germline, CDR1 is LNHDA, CDR2 SQIVND (reference sequence). For the CDR3, the DNA is TGTGCCACCACGGACCATGGGGGGGCCGGGACTAATGAAAAACTGTTTTTT. Translation gives CATTDHGGAGTNEKLFF.

The chain employs TRBV7-2 and TRBJ2-3; the D gene is possibly TRBD2 (5 bases). V lost 3 bases and J 11 bases, leaving 18 bases between the germline ends. The CDR3 extends over 14 amino acids. Germline CDR1 reads SGHTA; CDR2 reads FQGNSA. CDR3 in amino acids: CASSFRNPSEGQYF. DNA for the CDR3: TGTGCCAGCAGCTTTAGGAACCCCTCCGAGGGGCAGTATTTT.

V usage is TRBV6-6 and J usage is TRBJ2-7; 9 bases fit TRBD1. Germline CDR1 MNHNY, CDR2 SVGAGI (reference sequence). The CDR3 totals 14 residues. The ends lost 7 bases at V and 5 bases at J; junction bases unmatched: 9. The CDR3 here is CASKGGQGFHEQYF. CDR3 DNA: TGTGCCAGCAAGGGGGGACAGGGATTCCACGAGCAGTACTTC.

The chain links TRBV5-1 to TRBJ2-7; 7 positions agree with TRBD1. The ends lost 0 bases at V and 4 bases at J; junction bases unmatched: 7. This CDR3 is built from 15 residues. Germline-derived CDR1 and CDR2 are SGHRS and YFSETQ. In nucleotides, the CDR3 is TGCGCCAGCAGCTTGGTGACAGGGCAATGGTACGAGCAGTACTTC. This sequence encodes CASSLVTGQWYEQYF.

The chain employs TRBV28 and TRBJ2-7; 7 positions match TRBD2. This CDR3 contains 14 residues. Per the germline V gene, CDR1 is MDHEN and CDR2 is SYDVKM. V shed 5 bases, J shed 6 bases, and the junction held 10 bases outside the gene matches. CDR3 amino acids: CASSLGGAKSEQYF. The DNA for the CDR3 is TGTGCCAGCAGTCTGGGAGGGGCCAAGAGCGAGCAGTACTTC.

This rearrangement joins TRBV5-1 to TRBJ2-3, with 11 bases that match TRBD2. V shed 0 bases and J 0 bases; nucleotides not matched to a gene: 6. Germline V lookup: CDR1 SGHRS, CDR2 YFSETQ. The CDR3 runs 18 residues. In DNA, the CDR3 is TGCGCCAGCAGCTTGGCCGGGACTAGCGGAGTTAGCACAGATACGCAGTATTTT. Its translation: CASSLAGTSGVSTDTQYF.

J is TRBJ2-6 and V is TRBV2, with D unresolved. Germline V CDR1 and CDR2: SNHLY, FYNNEI. V lost 2 bases and J 5 bases, leaving 13 bases between the germline ends. CDR3 length equals 16 residues. In nucleotides, the CDR3 is TGTGCCAGCAGTGAAAGGGCGCTTGACAGGGCCAACGTCCTGACTTTC. It specifies CASSERALDRANVLTF.

V and J are TRBV10-3 and TRBJ2-3, with TRBD2 matching over 9 bases. The V and J ends lost 8 bases and 2 bases, in that order; junction bases with no gene match: 5. The CDR3 contains 14 residues. Germline V gives CDR1 ENHRY, CDR2 SYGVKD. This CDR3 reads CAIGLAGNTDTQYF. The CDR3 region has the DNA TGTGCCATCGGCCTAGCGGGGAACACAGATACGCAGTATTTT.